A single sample gave rise to the 12 T cell receptor beta chains below, sequenced in a study of T cells in Graves' hyperthyroidism and ophthalmopathy (dated by TCRdb to between 2017 and 2020). The receptor library was made with multiplex PCR. TCRdb names Illumina HiSeq 2000 as the instrument used. TCR beta CDR3 regions were amplified from RNA transcripts. For the first round of RT-PCR on the TCR CDR3, the HTBI primer set was used together with the Qiagen OneStep RT-PCR kit. The public sequencing data were trimmed at Q25 with fastp and processed into clonotypes with MiXCR by TCRdb, which kept only in-frame beta chains. Merged by CDR3 protein, the rows form single entries marked with the most common genes and DNA. This sample holds hundreds of thousands of distinct CDR3 sequences; around 21% were observed only once. The ten most abundant clones make up around a third of the sample. Input material: blood. The receptor set was obtained from a man between 25 and 39 years old with Graves' ophthalmopathy.

The rearrangement joins TRBV24-1 to TRBJ2-1; 12 nucleotides match TRBD2. V lost 5 bases and J lost 9; bases outside the gene matches: 7. The CDR3 contains 15 residues. CDR1 and CDR2 from the germline V gene are KGHDR and SFDVKD. The CDR3 sequence is CATSGRLAGGVEQFF. CDR3 nucleotide sequence: TGTGCCACCAGTGGGCGTCTAGCGGGAGGGGTTGAGCAGTTCTTC.

The sample holds many counts of this clonotype. The chain recombines TRBV20-1 with TRBJ1-6; D is undetermined. Germline assignment: CDR1 DFQATT and CDR2 SNEGSKA (reference sequence). V shed 3 bases and J shed 8 bases, with 8 bases lying between them. The CDR3 has 12 residues. CDR3 amino acids: CSASGLDSPLHF. DNA for the CDR3: TGCAGTGCTAGTGGACTGGATTCACCCCTCCACTTT.

Turning to this clonotype: A much larger clone sits a single nucleotide away, making a read error possible. This chain joins TRBV7-9 and TRBJ2-7, with D unclear. V was trimmed by 1 base and J by 0 bases, leaving 10 bases between them. The CDR3 has 15 amino acids. Germline CDR1 reads SEHNR; CDR2 reads FQNEAQ (reference sequence). The CDR3 spells CASSLGSAASYEQYF. The DNA for the CDR3 is TGTGCCAGCAGCTTAGGCTCTGCGGCCTCCTACGAGCAGTACTTC.

There are many counts of this clonotype. The V gene is TRBV11-2, the J gene TRBJ1-1; no clear D. The CDR3 contains 15 residues. The ends were cut back, 0 bases at V and 1 base at J, with 9 bases in the middle. From germline, CDR1 is SGHAT and CDR2 FQNNGV. The chain's CDR3 is CASSLDIRGNTEAFF. CDR3 in DNA: TGTGCCAGCAGCTTAGATATCCGAGGGAACACTGAAGCTTTCTTT.

This clonotype occurred many times. The CDR3 sequence is CASSQGGSQETQYF. The CDR3 DNA sequence: TGTGCCAGCAGCCAAGGCGGGAGTCAAGAGACCCAGTACTTC. V usage is TRBV3-1 and J usage is TRBJ2-5; 7 bases agree with TRBD2. The CDR3 is 14 residues long. Trimming at V came to 1 base and at J to 2 bases, leaving 1 base not matched to a gene. CDR1 and CDR2 (germline): LGHDT, YNNKEL (reference sequence).

CDR3 loop: CATHRASGSNEQFF. The CDR3 region has the DNA TGTGCCACCCACCGGGCTAGCGGGAGCAATGAGCAGTTCTTC. V is TRBV10-3 and J is TRBJ2-1; TRBD2 agrees at 10 bases. J lost 6 bases, V lost 10 bases, and 9 bases had no gene match. The germline CDR1 and CDR2 sequences are ENHRY and SYGVKD. This CDR3 spans 14 amino acids.

Note on this clonotype: This may arise from a read error, as a much more abundant clone is one base away. CDR3 in DNA: TGTGCCAGCAGCACCCAGGGAGGCGAGACCCAGTACTTC. Its translation is CASSTQGGETQYF. The chain has TRBV9 and TRBJ2-5, with a tentative D call TRBD2 (6 bases). The V and J ends lost 4 bases and 5 bases respectively, with 12 bases between them. Germline V gene data show CDR1 as SGDLS and CDR2 as YYNGEE. This CDR3 has 13 residues.

The V and J genes are TRBV12-5 and TRBJ1-1, with no clear D. Germline V gene lookup returns CDR1 LGHNT and CDR2 FRNRAP. Trimming shortened V by 2 bases and J by 0 bases, and 4 bases separated the two germline ends. CDR3 length: 13 residues. The CDR3 loop is CASGLNMNTEAFF. The CDR3 bases are TGTGCTAGTGGTTTGAACATGAACACTGAAGCTTTCTTT. The full variable domain, rest sourced from reference TRBV12-5 and TRBJ1-1, is DARVTQTPRHKVTEMGQEVTMRCQPILGHNTVFWYRQTMMQGLELLAYFRNRAPLDDSGMPKDRFSAEMPDATLATLKIQPSEPRDSAVYFCASGLNMNTEAFFGQGTRLTVV.

This clonotype showed up just a few times. This chain uses TRBV4-1 with TRBJ2-5; D is ambiguous. V was cut by 0 bases and J by 2 bases, with 7 bases left in between. The CDR3 contains 14 residues. The V gene's germline CDR1 is MGHRA and CDR2 YSYEKL. DNA of the CDR3: TGCGCCAGCAGCCAAGATATCCTACAAGAGACCCAGTACTTC. Its translation: CASSQDILQETQYF.

This clonotype was observed many times. This chain uses TRBV6-1 with TRBJ2-2; D not resolved. V was clipped by 5 bases and J by 6 bases, with 16 bases between them. This CDR3 comprises 15 residues. From germline, CDR1 is MNHNS and CDR2 SASEGT. This CDR3 is CASSSRAKSPGELFF. The CDR3 coding sequence is TGTGCCAGCAGTTCAAGGGCTAAATCACCCGGGGAGCTGTTTTTT.

This clonotype was seen only a few times. V gene TRBV29-1 combines with J gene TRBJ2-1; D might be TRBD2 (5 bases). Trimming stripped 4 bases from V and 6 bases from J, with 10 bases between. CDR1 and CDR2 (germline): SQVTM, ANQGSEA. This CDR3 comprises 12 residues. The DNA of the CDR3 is TGCAGCGTTGGAGCCGGACTCAATGAGCAGTTCTTC. This codes for CSVGAGLNEQFF.

This sequence joins TRBV7-9 and TRBJ2-1, with 11 bases fitting TRBD2. Germline-derived CDR1 and CDR2 are SEHNR and FQNEAQ (reference sequence). V was pared by 5 bases and J by 7 bases, with 13 bases of the junction left unmatched. The CDR3 sequence is 17 residues long. The CDR3 protein is CASSAKLAGDGSNEQFF. Here the CDR3 DNA reads TGTGCCAGCAGCGCCAAACTAGCGGGAGATGGGTCTAATGAGCAGTTCTTC.